These 27 T cell receptor beta chains share one sample of origin, sequenced in a study of T-cell memory formation after mild COVID-19. TCRdb processed the 5' RACE reads anew with MiXCR; each CDR3 protein has one entry. This table holds about 280,000 distinct CDR3 sequences, approximately 8.4% found once. The sequenced sample consisted of PBMCs or a T cell subset sorted from them (not recorded which). All receptors come from a man younger than 30 who had mild COVID-19 (a few samples of this study predate the infection). Cell type and time point are not known.

This clonotype was seen ten or more times. CDR3 in amino acids: CASKRGEHTDTQYF. The CDR3 DNA sequence: TGTGCCAGCAAACGGGGGGAACACACAGATACGCAGTATTTT. The chain is built from TRBV6-4 and TRBJ2-3, with TRBD2 identical over 7 bases. The CDR3 runs to 14 residues. The trim removed 7 bases at V and 2 bases at J, leaving 6 bases unmatched. Germline V lookup: CDR1 MRHNA, CDR2 SNTAGT.

V usage is TRBV5-6 and J usage is TRBJ2-6, with D possibly TRBD2 on 5 matching bases. V was cut by 0 bases and J by 4 bases, with 5 bases left in between. This CDR3 has 14 amino acids. Germline values: CDR1 SGHDT, CDR2 YYEEEE. CDR3 coding DNA: TGTGCCAGCAGCTTGGCGGGGGGGGCCAACGTCCTGACTTTC. Residues: CASSLAGGANVLTF.

This clonotype has only a few counts. The V and J genes are TRBV5-1 and TRBJ2-4, with TRBD1 identical over 7 bases. This CDR3 region has 16 residues. V trimming: 0 bases; J trimming: 8 bases; junction bases outside the gene matches: 11. CDR1 and CDR2 from the germline V gene are SGHRS and YFSETQ. CDR3 coding DNA: TGCGCCAGCAGCTTGGGCAGGGGGACATCCCAGGACATTCAGTACTTC. Protein: CASSLGRGTSQDIQYF.

This clonotype was detected only a few times. The chain uses TRBV5-1 and TRBJ2-5; 10 positions match TRBD2. This CDR3 region has 13 residues. V lost 6 bases and J lost 6; bases outside the gene matches: 5. The germline gives CDR1 SGHRS, CDR2 YFSETQ. Here the CDR3 DNA reads TGCGCCAGCAAGCGGGGGGGCGAAAAGACCCAGTACTTC. Residues: CASKRGGEKTQYF.

This clonotype appeared a few times. The chain carries TRBV6-5 and TRBJ1-6, with no clear D. Germline CDR1 and CDR2: MNHEY and SVGAGI. The ends were cut back, 0 bases at V and 15 bases at J, with 12 bases in the middle. This CDR3 region has 13 residues. CDR3: CASSYSAVILLHF. The CDR3 DNA follows: TGTGCCAGCAGTTACTCGGCAGTAATTCTCCTCCACTTT.

The chain combines TRBV5-5 with TRBJ1-1; TRBD1 is a possible D gene (5 bases). Germline CDR1 reads SGHKS; CDR2 reads YYEKEE (reference sequence). The CDR3 totals 13 residues. V lost 8 bases and J 0 bases, leaving 11 bases between the germline ends. The CDR3 region has the DNA TGTGCCAGTACATCGGACATGAACACTGAAGCTTTCTTT. Encoded protein: CASTSDMNTEAFF. Full variable domain (outside the CDR3, taken from reference TRBV5-5 and TRBJ1-1): DAGVTQSPTHLIKTRGQQVTLRCSPISGHKSVSWYQQVLGQGPQFIFQYYEKEERGRGNFPDRFSARQFPNYSSELNVNALLLGDSALYLCASTSDMNTEAFFGQGTRLTVV.

This clonotype was observed a handful of times. As DNA, the CDR3 is TGTGCCAGCAGTATCGACAGGAGCTCCTACAATGAGCAGTTCTTC. Its protein product is CASSIDRSSYNEQFF. The chain recombines TRBV2 with TRBJ2-1; maybe TRBD1 (6 bases). Germline V lookup: CDR1 SNHLY, CDR2 FYNNEI. V lost 5 bases to trimming and J lost 0 bases, with 11 bases between them. The CDR3 spans 15 residues.

This clonotype was seen a handful of times. The chain carries TRBV11-2 and TRBJ2-5; D gene unclear. Trimming removed 1 base at V and 3 bases at J, with 15 bases between. Germline loops: CDR1 SGHAT, CDR2 FQNNGV. The CDR3 runs 16 residues. CDR3: CASSLGVSQLKETQYF. Written as DNA, the CDR3 is TGTGCCAGCAGCTTAGGGGTTTCCCAGCTAAAAGAGACCCAGTACTTC.

The chain is built from TRBV4-1 and TRBJ2-2; TRBD1 agrees at 8 bases. CDR1 MGHRA and CDR2 YSYEKL come from the germline V gene. CDR3 size: 17 residues. V dropped 2 bases and J dropped 4; count of bases not matched to a gene: 9. DNA for the CDR3: TGCGCCAGCAGCCAACGACCTCCGGGACAGGTCACCGGGGAGCTGTTTTTT. The encoded protein is CASSQRPPGQVTGELFF.

The chain joins TRBV20-1 to TRBJ1-1; D remains unclear. The ends were cut back, 1 base at V and 1 base at J, with 10 bases in the middle. The germline V gene encodes CDR1 DFQATT and CDR2 SNEGSKA (reference sequence). This CDR3 is built from 14 residues. The CDR3 here is CSARVGWGNTEAFF. The CDR3 coding sequence is TGCAGTGCTAGAGTCGGATGGGGGAACACTGAAGCTTTCTTT.

The CDR3 is CASSWRVNTEAFF. The CDR3 bases are TGTGCCAGCAGTTGGAGAGTGAACACTGAAGCTTTCTTT. The chain employs TRBV6-5 and TRBJ1-1; no reliable D call. V was clipped by 4 bases and J by 0 bases, with 6 bases between them. Germline CDR1 MNHEY, CDR2 SVGAGI. The CDR3 totals 13 residues.

Many counts were recorded for this clonotype. V and J are TRBV5-1 and TRBJ2-3; no definite D call. The CDR3 spans 15 residues. V lost 4 bases to trimming and J lost 0 bases, with 12 bases between them. Germline V gene lookup returns CDR1 SGHRS and CDR2 YFSETQ. The CDR3 DNA sequence: TGCGCCAGCAGCGACACGTCGACCAGCACAGATACGCAGTATTTT. This gives the protein CASSDTSTSTDTQYF.

This clonotype was found a few times. The rearrangement joins TRBV7-8 to TRBJ2-5; D uncertain. The CDR3 length is 12 residues. CDR1 SGHVS and CDR2 FQNEAQ come from the germline V gene. V was shortened by 11 bases and J by 7 bases, with 17 bases between the two germline ends. CDR3 in DNA: TGTGCCGGAATTGAGACCTCCGGGACCCAGTACTTC. It encodes CAGIETSGTQYF.

This clonotype appeared a single time. CDR3 residues: CASSEDRDEQYF. In DNA, the CDR3 is TGTGCCAGCTCAGAGGACAGGGACGAGCAGTACTTC. This chain connects TRBV18 to TRBJ2-7, with TRBD1 matching over 8 bases. The CDR3 has 12 amino acids. Trimming removed 5 bases from V and 5 bases from J; junction bases left unmatched: 2. The V gene's germline CDR1 is KGHSH and CDR2 LQKENI.

This clonotype was observed at least ten times. The rearrangement uses TRBV7-2 and TRBJ2-5, with D maybe TRBD2 (6 bases). Trimming removed 2 bases at V and 2 bases at J, with 9 bases between. Germline CDR1 is SGHTA and CDR2 is FQGNSA. The CDR3 totals 14 residues. The CDR3 DNA sequence: TGTGCCAGCAGCTTACCGGGGAGGCAAGAGACCCAGTACTTC. Protein sequence: CASSLPGRQETQYF.

This clonotype turned up a few times. The chain carries TRBV4-1 and TRBJ1-2, with no clear D. This CDR3 is built from 16 residues. CDR1 and CDR2 from the germline V gene are MGHRA and YSYEKL. V was cut by 4 bases and J by 3 bases, with 18 bases left in between. The CDR3 here is CASSRSPDRLYYGYTF. DNA of the CDR3: TGCGCCAGCAGCCGCTCCCCGGATCGGTTGTACTATGGCTACACCTTC.

This rearrangement joins TRBV5-1 to TRBJ1-4; D not resolved. The CDR3 is made up of 15 amino acids. Germline CDR1 SGHRS, CDR2 YFSETQ. Trimming took 2 bases from V and 1 from J, leaving 9 bases between them. Here the CDR3 DNA reads TGCGCCAGCAGCTTCCGTGGTGTAACTAATGAAAAACTGTTTTTT. This gives the protein CASSFRGVTNEKLFF.

In this sample, this clonotype turned up many times. This rearrangement joins TRBV11-2 to TRBJ2-1; 9 bases align to TRBD1. Trimming took 5 bases from V and 5 from J; bases not matched to a gene: 7. Germline CDR1 SGHAT, CDR2 FQNNGV. CDR3 length: 15 residues. The CDR3 DNA reads TGTGCCAGCAGCATACGGGACAGGGTCCACAATGAGCAGTTCTTC. This translates into CASSIRDRVHNEQFF.

This rearrangement joins TRBV9 to TRBJ1-1; possibly TRBD1 for D (5 bases). CDR3 length: 17 amino acids. Per germline, CDR1 SGDLS and CDR2 YYNGEE. Trimming took off 0 bases at V and 6 bases at J, with 21 bases between the two ends. The CDR3 reads CASSVGQGKDRFAEAFF. The DNA for the CDR3 is TGTGCCAGCAGCGTAGGCCAGGGTAAGGATAGGTTCGCTGAAGCTTTCTTT.

This chain connects TRBV25-1 to TRBJ2-7; D is possibly TRBD1 or TRBD2 (6 bases each). Germline CDR1 MGHDK, CDR2 SYGVNS. The germline V and J ends were trimmed by 6 bases and 6 bases, with 21 bases remaining between them. This CDR3 has 15 amino acids. The CDR3 loop is CASSPRRDAQGEQYF. CDR3 sequence (DNA): TGTGCCAGCAGCCCAAGGAGGGACGCACAGGGCGAGCAGTACTTC.

This clonotype was counted a few times. The rearrangement links TRBV4-1 to TRBJ1-1; no clear D gene. CDR3 length: 17 residues. V lost 0 bases, J lost 4 bases, and 18 bases lay in between. The germline V gene has CDR1 MGHRA and CDR2 YSYEKL. The CDR3 nucleotides are TGCGCCAGCAGCCAAGAACAACTGGGGTTTGGAGCCACTGAAGCTTTCTTT. Protein product: CASSQEQLGFGATEAFF.

The J gene is TRBJ1-5, the V gene TRBV20-1; the D is unclear. The V end lost 6 bases, the J end lost 2 bases, and 8 bases lay between the germline ends. Germline CDR1 reads DFQATT; CDR2 reads SNEGSKA (reference sequence). The CDR3 length is 12 residues. The CDR3 coding sequence is TGCAGTGCCGAGGACCGCAATCAGCCCCAGCATTTT. Protein product: CSAEDRNQPQHF.

This clonotype was counted at least ten times. This rearrangement joins TRBV5-1 to TRBJ1-5; D perhaps matches TRBD1 (5 bases). The CDR3 length is 15 residues. Germline V gene data show CDR1 as SGHRS and CDR2 as YFSETQ. Trimming removed 4 bases from V and 4 bases from J, with 15 bases in between. Here the CDR3 DNA reads TGCGCCAGCAGCCATGGGGCCCTAGGGAATCAGCCCCAGCATTTT. Protein product: CASSHGALGNQPQHF.

Concerning this clonotype: Germline is not matched at one junction end, which may reflect a read error. The rearrangement joins TRBV12-3 or TRBV12-4 to TRBJ2-1, with D perhaps matching TRBD1 (5 bases). The CDR3 length is 13 residues. The CDR3 sequence is CASSLRGYKEQFF. In DNA, the CDR3 is TGTGCCAGCAGTTTAAGGGGCTACAAAGAGCAGTTCTTC.

This clonotype has a handful of counts. The V gene is TRBV7-2, the J gene TRBJ2-7, with TRBD1 identical over 7 bases. The CDR3 is 13 amino acids. Germline V gene sequence: CDR1 SGHTA, CDR2 FQGNSA. V shed 6 bases and J 3 bases; nucleotides not matched to a gene: 5. The CDR3 sequence is CASRFRDSYEQYF. The CDR3 coding sequence is TGTGCCAGCAGATTCCGGGACAGCTACGAGCAGTACTTC.

This clonotype was picked up many times. The gene calls are TRBV7-2 and TRBJ2-1; D is unclear. The germline V gene encodes CDR1 SGHTA and CDR2 FQGNSA. Trimming took 5 bases from V and 6 from J, leaving 17 bases between them. The CDR3 runs 15 residues. The CDR3 sequence: CASSPYMGNSNEQFF. The CDR3 DNA reads TGTGCCAGCAGCCCGTACATGGGGAATTCCAATGAGCAGTTCTTC.

The chain combines TRBV7-2 with TRBJ1-2; D is unresolved. The length of the CDR3 is 12 residues. Trimming stripped 1 base from V and 10 bases from J, with 10 bases between. Per the germline V gene, CDR1 is SGHTA and CDR2 is FQGNSA. CDR3 nucleotide sequence: TGTGCCAGCAGCTTAGTCCAGGTCACCTACACCTTC. Translation gives CASSLVQVTYTF.